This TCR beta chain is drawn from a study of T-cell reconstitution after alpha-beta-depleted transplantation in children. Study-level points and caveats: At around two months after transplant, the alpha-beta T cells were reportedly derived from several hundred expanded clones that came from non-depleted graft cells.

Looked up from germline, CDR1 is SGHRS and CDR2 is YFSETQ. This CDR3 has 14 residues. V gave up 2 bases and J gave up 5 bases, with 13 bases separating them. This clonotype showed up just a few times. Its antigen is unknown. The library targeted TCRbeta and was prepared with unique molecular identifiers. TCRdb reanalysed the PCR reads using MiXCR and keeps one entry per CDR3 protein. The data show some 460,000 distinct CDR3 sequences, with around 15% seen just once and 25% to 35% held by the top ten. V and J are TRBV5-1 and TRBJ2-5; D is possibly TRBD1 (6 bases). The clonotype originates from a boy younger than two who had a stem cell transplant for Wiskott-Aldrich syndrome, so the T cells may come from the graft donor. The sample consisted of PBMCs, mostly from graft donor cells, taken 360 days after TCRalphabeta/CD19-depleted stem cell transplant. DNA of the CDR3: TGCGCCAGCAGCTTAACAGGGACGAGGGAGACCCAGTACTTC. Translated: CASSLTGTRETQYF.